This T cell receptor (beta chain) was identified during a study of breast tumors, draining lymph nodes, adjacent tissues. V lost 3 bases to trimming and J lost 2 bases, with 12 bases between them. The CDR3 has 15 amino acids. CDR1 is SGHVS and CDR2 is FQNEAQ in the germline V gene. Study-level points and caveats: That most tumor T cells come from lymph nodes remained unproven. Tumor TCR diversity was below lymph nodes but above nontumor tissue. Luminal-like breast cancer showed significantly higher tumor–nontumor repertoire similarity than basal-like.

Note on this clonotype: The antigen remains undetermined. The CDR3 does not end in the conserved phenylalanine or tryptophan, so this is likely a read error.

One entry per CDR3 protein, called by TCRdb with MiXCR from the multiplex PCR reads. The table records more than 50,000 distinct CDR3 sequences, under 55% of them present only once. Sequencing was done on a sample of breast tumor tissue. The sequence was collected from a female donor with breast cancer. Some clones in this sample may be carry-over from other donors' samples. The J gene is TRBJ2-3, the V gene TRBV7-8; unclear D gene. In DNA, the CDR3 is TGTGCCAGCAGCTTGCGTCCGACCTTCACAGATACGCAGTATCTT. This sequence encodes CASSLRPTFTDTQYL.